This T cell receptor (beta chain) was retrieved from a study of cytomegalovirus exposure and HLA in healthy donors. Study-level background: In an early release, HLA-typed donors contributed about 80 million unique TCR sequences. Points from the study as a whole: It emerged from a later analysis that several of the most significant clusters appeared to be linked to common viral pathogens.

About this clone: Its antigen remains unknown.

Every donor was a healthy person donating bone marrow. V lost 6 bases, J lost 6 bases, and 5 bases stayed unmatched. This CDR3 has 14 amino acids. Germline lookup yields CDR1 MNHNS and CDR2 SASEGT. Primers: 60 Vbeta forward and 13 Jbeta reverse. Assay: immunoSEQ multiplex PCR; the TCRdb copy retains only in-frame clones and omits some. The sample has some 140,000 clones, under 85% seen once. The sequence was obtained from a man aged 18 to 29 in good health and CMV-seronegative. The sequenced material came from PBMCs. The chain joins TRBV6-1 to TRBJ1-5; TRBD1 matches 10 bases. The CDR3 region has the DNA TGTGCCAGCAGCGACCGACAGGGGGCTCAGCCCCAGCATTTT. As protein: CASSDRQGAQPQHF.